The clone carrying this TCR beta chain has only a few counts. Its antigen is not identified. Germline CDR1 and CDR2: SEHNR and FQNEAQ (reference sequence). V lost 0 bases and J 3 bases, leaving 8 bases between the germline ends. The CDR3 consists of 15 residues. This sample stems from a study of T cells after yellow fever vaccination. TCR cDNA, made by 5'RACE template switching, carried an added universal primer site and UMIs. TCRdb redid the calling of the 5' RACE reads with MiXCR, one entry per CDR3 protein. The sample has 150,000 or so distinct CDR3 sequences, approximately 6.6% seen once. The study, taken as a whole, reports: Though it reached lower strength, the secondary response hit its peak faster, day 5 versus 15. After the booster, 96% of CD4 and roughly nine tenths of CD8 primary-response clones were re-detected.

This chain uses TRBV7-9 with TRBJ1-4; tentatively, D is TRBD1 (5 bases). Material: CD4+ T cells sorted from PBMCs, obtained 10 days after the yellow fever booster vaccination. The source of this sequence is a man aged 30 to 39 who received the YFV17D yellow fever vaccine. The CDR3 DNA reads TGTGCCAGCAGCTTAGCGCGGGGGGCTAATGAAAAACTGTTTTTT. It translates to CASSLARGANEKLFF.